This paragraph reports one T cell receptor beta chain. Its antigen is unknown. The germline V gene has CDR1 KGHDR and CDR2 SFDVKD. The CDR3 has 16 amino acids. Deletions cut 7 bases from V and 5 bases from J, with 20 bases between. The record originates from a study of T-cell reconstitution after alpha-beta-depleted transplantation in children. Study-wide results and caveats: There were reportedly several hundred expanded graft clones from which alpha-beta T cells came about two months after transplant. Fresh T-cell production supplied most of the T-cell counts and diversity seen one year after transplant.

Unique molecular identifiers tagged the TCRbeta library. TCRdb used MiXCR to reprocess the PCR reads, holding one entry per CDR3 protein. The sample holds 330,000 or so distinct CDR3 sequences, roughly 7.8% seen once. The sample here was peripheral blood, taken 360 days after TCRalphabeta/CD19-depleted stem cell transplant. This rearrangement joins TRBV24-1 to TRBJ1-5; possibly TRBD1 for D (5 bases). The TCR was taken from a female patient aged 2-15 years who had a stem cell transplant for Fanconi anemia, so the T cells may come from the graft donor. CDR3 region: CATSPGDGALHQPQHF. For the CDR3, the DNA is TGTGCCACCAGCCCCGGGGATGGGGCCCTCCATCAGCCCCAGCATTTT.